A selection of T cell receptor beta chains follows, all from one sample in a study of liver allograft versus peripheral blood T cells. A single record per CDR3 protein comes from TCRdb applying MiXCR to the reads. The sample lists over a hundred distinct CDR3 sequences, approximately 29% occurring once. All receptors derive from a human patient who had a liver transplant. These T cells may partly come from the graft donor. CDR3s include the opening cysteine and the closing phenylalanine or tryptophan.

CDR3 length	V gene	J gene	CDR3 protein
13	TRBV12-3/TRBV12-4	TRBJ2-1	CASSLAEGLEQFF
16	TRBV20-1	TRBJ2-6	CSAVGRTASGANVLTF
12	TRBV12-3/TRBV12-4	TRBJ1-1	CASSHEGGEAFF
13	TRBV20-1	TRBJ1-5	CSASAGGDQPQHF
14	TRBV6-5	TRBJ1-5	CASSGGGSNQPQHF
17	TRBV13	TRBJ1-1	CASSTSTGHLVNTEAFF
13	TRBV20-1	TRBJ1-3	CSARDSGGNTIYF
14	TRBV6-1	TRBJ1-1	CASSELHRVTEAFF
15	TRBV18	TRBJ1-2	CASSPSTDLNYGYTF
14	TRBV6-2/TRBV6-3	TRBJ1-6	CASSPGTENSPLHF
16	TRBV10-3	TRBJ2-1	CAISEDGTSGSDEQFF
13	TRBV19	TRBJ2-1	CASQREEYNEQFF
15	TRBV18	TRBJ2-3	CASLIPGQSPDTQYF
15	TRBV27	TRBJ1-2	CASSRQGASIHGYTF
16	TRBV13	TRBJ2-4	CASSLGLGGTKNIQYF
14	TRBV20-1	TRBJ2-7	CSARGLAGYYEQYF
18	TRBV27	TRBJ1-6	CASSLTNMGRTTNSPLHF
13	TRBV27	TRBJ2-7	CASSFGRDYEQYF
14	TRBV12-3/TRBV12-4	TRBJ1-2	CASLPGPQLYGYTF
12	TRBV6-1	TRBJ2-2	CASSEPSPRLFF
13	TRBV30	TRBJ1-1	CAWRQKGNTEAFF
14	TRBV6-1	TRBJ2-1	CASSLAGGPYEQFF
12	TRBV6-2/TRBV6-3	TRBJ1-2	CASSYPDDGYTF
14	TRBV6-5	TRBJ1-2	CASSYGGVTYGYTF
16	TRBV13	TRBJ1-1	CASSYRGTGWYTEAFF
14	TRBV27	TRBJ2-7	CASRPLRETYEQYF
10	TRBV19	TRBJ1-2	CATQWDGYTF
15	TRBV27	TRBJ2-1	CASSLTRGLLNEQFF
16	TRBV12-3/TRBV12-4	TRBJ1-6	CASSPLLQGLNSPLHF
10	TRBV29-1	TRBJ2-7	CSVGGGEQYF
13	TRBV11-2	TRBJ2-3	CASSLQGTDTQYF
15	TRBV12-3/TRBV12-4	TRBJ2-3	CASSLLVAGTDTQYF
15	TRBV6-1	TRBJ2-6	CASSEDSSGANVLTF
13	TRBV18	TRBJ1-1	CASSPLVQTEAFF
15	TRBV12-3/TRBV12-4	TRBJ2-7	CASSPGFSRHYEQYF
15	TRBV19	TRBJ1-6	CASSSGTGLRSPLHF